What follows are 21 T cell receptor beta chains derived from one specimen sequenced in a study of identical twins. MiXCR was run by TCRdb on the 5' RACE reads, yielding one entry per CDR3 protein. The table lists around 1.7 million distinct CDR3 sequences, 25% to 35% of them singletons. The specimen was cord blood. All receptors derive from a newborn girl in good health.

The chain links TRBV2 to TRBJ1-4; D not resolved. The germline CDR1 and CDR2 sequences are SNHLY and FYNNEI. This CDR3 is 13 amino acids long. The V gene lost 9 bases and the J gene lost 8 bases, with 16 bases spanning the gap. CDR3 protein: CARKGASGEKLFF. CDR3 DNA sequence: TGTGCCAGGAAGGGAGCCTCGGGCGAAAAACTGTTTTTT.

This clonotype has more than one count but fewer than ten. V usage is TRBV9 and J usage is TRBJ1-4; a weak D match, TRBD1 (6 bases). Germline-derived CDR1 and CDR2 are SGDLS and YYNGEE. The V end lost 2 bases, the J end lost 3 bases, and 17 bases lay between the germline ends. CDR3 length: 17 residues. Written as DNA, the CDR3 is TGTGCCAGCAGCGTGGGCCCTGGGGGGCGGTCTAATGAAAAACTGTTTTTT. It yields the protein CASSVGPGGRSNEKLFF.

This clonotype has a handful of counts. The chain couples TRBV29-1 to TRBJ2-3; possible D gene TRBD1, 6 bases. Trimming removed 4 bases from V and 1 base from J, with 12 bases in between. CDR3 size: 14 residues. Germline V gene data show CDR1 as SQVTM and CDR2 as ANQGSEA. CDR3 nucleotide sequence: TGCAGCGTTGGGGACACAGGACGCACAGATACGCAGTATTTT. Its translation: CSVGDTGRTDTQYF.

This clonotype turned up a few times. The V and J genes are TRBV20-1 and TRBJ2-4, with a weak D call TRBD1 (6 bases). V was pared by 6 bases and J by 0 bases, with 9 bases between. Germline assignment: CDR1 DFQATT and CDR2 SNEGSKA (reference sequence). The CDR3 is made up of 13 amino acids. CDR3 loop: CSAQGPAKNIQYF. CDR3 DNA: TGCAGTGCCCAGGGGCCAGCCAAAAACATTCAGTACTTC.

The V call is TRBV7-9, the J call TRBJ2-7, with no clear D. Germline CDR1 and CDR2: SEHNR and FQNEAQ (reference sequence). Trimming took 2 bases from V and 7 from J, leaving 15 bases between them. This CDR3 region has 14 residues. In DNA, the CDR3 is TGTGCCAGCAGCTTATCGGAGCGTGACAATGAGCAGTACTTC. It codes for CASSLSERDNEQYF.

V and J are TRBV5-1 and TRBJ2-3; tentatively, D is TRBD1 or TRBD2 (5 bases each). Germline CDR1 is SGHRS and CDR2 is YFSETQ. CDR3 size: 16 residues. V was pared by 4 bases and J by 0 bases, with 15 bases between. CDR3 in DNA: TGCGCCAGCAGCCGCCGCCGGGACGCCAGCACAGATACGCAGTATTTT. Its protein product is CASSRRRDASTDTQYF. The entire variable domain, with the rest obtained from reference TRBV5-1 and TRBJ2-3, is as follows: KAGVTQTPRYLIKTRGQQVTLSCSPISGHRSVSWYQQTPGQGLQFLFEYFSETQRNKGNFPGRFSGRQFSNSRSEMNVSTLELGDSALYLCASSRRRDASTDTQYFGPGTRLTVL.

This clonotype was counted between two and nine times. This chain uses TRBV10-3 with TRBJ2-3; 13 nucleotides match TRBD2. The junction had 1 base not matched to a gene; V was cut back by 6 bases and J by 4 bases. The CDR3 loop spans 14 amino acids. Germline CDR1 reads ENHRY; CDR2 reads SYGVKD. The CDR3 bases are TGTGCCATCAGGACTAGCGGGGGGCCAGATACGCAGTATTTT. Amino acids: CAIRTSGGPDTQYF.

The chain's CDR3 is CASSPTGWGSNQPQHF. The CDR3 nucleotides are TGCGCCAGCAGCCCAACAGGGTGGGGGAGCAATCAGCCCCAGCATTTT. The chain uses TRBV5-1 and TRBJ1-5, with D perhaps matching TRBD1 (6 bases). The CDR3 length is 16 residues. The germline CDR1 and CDR2 sequences are SGHRS and YFSETQ. Trimming left V 4 bases short and J 1 base short, with 15 bases between.

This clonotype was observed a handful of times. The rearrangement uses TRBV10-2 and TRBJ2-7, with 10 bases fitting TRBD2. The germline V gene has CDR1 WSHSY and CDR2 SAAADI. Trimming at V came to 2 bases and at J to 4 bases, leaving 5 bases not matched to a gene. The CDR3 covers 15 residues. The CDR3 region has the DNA TGCGCCAGCAGTGAGACACTAGCGGGAAGGTACGAGCAGTACTTC. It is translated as CASSETLAGRYEQYF.

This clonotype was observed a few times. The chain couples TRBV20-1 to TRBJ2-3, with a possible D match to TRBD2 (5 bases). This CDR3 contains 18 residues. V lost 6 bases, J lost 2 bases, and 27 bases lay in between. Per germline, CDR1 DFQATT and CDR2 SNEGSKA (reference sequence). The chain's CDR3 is CSAPPGPRGRFPTDTQYF. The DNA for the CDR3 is TGCAGTGCCCCCCCCGGCCCTCGAGGGCGATTTCCCACAGATACGCAGTATTTT.

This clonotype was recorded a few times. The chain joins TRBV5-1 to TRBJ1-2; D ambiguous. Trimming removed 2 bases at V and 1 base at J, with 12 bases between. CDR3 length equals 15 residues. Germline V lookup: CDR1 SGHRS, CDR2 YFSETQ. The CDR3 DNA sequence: TGCGCCAGCAGCTTTGGGTCGGAAATTAACTATGGCTACACCTTC. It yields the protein CASSFGSEINYGYTF.

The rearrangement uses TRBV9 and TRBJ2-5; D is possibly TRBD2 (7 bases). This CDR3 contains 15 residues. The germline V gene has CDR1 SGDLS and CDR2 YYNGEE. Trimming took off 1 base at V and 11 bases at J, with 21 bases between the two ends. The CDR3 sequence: CASSVLGGPYNEQYF. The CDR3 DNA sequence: TGTGCCAGCAGCGTATTGGGGGGGCCCTACAATGAGCAGTACTTC.

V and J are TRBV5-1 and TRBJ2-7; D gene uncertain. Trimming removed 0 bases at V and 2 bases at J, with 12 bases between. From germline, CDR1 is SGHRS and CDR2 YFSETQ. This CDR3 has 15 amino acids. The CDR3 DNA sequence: TGCGCCAGCAGCTTGGTCGTTCCCTTGACCTACGAGCAGTACTTC. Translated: CASSLVVPLTYEQYF.

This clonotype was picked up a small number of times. Written as DNA, the CDR3 is TGCAGTGCTAGATCCTTACACTCCTACGAGCAGTACTTC. This translates into CSARSLHSYEQYF. This sequence joins TRBV20-1 and TRBJ2-7; no firm D call. V was trimmed by 2 bases and J by 0 bases, leaving 8 bases between them. Germline CDR1 reads DFQATT; CDR2 reads SNEGSKA (reference sequence). The CDR3 loop spans 13 amino acids.

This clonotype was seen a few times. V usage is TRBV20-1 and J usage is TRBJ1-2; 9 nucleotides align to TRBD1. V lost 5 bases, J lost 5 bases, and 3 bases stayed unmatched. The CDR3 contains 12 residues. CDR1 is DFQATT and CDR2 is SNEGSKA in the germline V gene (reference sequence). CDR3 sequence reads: CSAQQGAYGYTF. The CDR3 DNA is TGCAGTGCTCAACAGGGGGCTTATGGCTACACCTTC.

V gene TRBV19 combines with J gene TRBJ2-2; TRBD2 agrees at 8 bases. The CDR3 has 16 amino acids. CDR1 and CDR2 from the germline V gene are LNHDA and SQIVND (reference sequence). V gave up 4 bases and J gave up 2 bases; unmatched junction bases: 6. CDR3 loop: CASSSGAGGNTGELFF. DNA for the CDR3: TGTGCCAGTAGTAGTGGGGCGGGAGGAAACACCGGGGAGCTGTTTTTT.

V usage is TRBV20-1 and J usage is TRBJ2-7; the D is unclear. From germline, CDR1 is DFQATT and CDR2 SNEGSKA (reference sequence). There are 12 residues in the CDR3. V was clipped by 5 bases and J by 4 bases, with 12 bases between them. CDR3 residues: CSAFKNAYEQYF. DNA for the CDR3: TGCAGTGCTTTTAAAAATGCTTACGAGCAGTACTTC.

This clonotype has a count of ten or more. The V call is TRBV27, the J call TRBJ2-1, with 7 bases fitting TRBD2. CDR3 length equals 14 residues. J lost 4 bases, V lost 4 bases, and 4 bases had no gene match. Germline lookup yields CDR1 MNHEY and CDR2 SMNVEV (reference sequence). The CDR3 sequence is CASSSAGSYNEQFF. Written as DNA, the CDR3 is TGTGCCAGCAGTTCAGCGGGGAGTTACAATGAGCAGTTCTTC.

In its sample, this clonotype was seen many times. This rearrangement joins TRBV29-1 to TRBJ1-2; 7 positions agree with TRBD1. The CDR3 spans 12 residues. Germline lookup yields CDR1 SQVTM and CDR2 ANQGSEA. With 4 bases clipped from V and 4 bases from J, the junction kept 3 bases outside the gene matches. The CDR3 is CSVGDRGYGYTF. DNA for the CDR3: TGCAGCGTTGGGGACAGAGGCTATGGCTACACCTTC.

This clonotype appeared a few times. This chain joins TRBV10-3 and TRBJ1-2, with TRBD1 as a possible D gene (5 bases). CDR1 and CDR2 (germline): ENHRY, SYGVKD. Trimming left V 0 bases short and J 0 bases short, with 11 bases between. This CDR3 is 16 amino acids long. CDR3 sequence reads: CAISESGGLSNYGYTF. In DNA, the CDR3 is TGTGCCATCAGTGAGTCGGGGGGATTATCTAACTATGGCTACACCTTC.

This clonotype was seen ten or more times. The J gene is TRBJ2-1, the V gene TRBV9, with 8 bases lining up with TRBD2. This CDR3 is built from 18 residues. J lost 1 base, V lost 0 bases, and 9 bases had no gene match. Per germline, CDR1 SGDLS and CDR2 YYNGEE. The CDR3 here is CASSVGTSYGRSYNEQFF. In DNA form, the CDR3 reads TGTGCCAGCAGCGTAGGGACTAGCTATGGTAGGTCCTACAATGAGCAGTTCTTC.